The text below deals with one T cell receptor beta chain. Antigen: not known. This specimen belongs to a study of identical twins. A universal primer site was created by template switching, with the cDNA bearing unique molecular identifiers. Each CDR3 protein gets one entry after TCRdb re-called the 5' RACE reads with MiXCR. The table shows just over 450,000 distinct CDR3 sequences, with 11% to 15% occurring only once. Regarding the study as a whole: Interpretation of the results relied on cross-sectional statistical analysis and not on following the same donors. Excess low generation probability was seen in twin-shared out-of-frame alpha sequences.

The length of the CDR3 is 15 residues. Germline lookup yields CDR1 SGHRS and CDR2 YFSETQ. V dropped 1 base and J dropped 4 bases, with 12 bases sitting between them. These data were likewise used in another study, on yellow fever vaccine responses in identical twins.

The sequence was collected from a woman aged 18-29 years in good health. The source material was CD4+ T cells sorted from blood. The gene calls are TRBV5-1 and TRBJ2-1; D is ambiguous. The CDR3 here is CASSLSSSAYNEQFF. The CDR3 region has the DNA TGCGCCAGCAGCTTGTCCTCTTCCGCGTACAATGAGCAGTTCTTC.